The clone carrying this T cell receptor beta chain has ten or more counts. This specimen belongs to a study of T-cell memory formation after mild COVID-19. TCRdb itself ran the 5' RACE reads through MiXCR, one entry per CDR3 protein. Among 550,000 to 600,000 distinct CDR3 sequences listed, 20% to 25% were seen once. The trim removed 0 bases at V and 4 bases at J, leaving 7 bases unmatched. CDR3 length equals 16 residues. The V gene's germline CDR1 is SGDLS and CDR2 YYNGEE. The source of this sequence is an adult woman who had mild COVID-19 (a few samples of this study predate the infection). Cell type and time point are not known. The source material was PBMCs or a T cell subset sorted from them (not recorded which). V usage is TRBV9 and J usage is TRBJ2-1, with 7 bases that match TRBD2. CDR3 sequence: CASSVAGLAEYNEQFF. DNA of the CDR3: TGTGCCAGCAGCGTAGCGGGCCTAGCGGAGTACAATGAGCAGTTCTTC.